A selection of T cell receptor beta chains follows, all from one sample in a study of graft-versus-host responses after intestinal transplantation. Sequencing used immunoSEQ multiplex PCR; TCRdb keeps in-frame clones, though not all of them. Of some 15,000 clones in the sample, less than 85% were seen once. The input for sequencing was ileum tissue, taken 17 days after transplant. All receptors derive from a human patient who received an intestinal transplant, so some T cells may come from the graft donor. Both conserved end residues are trimmed from each CDR3. Where a row states a size, it is once, few, many or the class of an expanded clone; other rows omit it.

>TRBV28|12|medium-sized|TRBJ1-3
ASSLGGSGNTIY
>TRBV7-9|13|.|TRBJ2-7
ASSLLGSGVYGQY
>TRBV15|16|.|TRBJ2-3
TTSRVASGRTRTDTQY
>TRBV28|9|.|TRBJ1-2
ASRRTYGYT
>TRBV4-3|13|.|TRBJ2-7
ASSQDWDRGYEQY
>TRBV6-1|13|.|TRBJ1-6
ASSEGGMEYSPLH
>TRBV9|13|once|TRBJ1-4
ASSETGTPSEKLF
>TRBV4-1|15|.|TRBJ2-5
ASSLNKGGGIQETQY
>TRBV2|14|once|TRBJ2-1
ASTEPAPSSYNEQF
>TRBV28|15|.|TRBJ1-2
ASSQIGAGTTNYGYT
>TRBV10-1|10|.|TRBJ2-2
ASSEGRGELF